This T cell receptor beta chain was found in a study of human T cells and chemical hapten exposure. Ten or more counts support this clonotype. Time point defined: patch test 2, 6 weeks after DPC sensitization. Treatment reported: therapeutic diphenylcyclopropenone sensitization with weekly scalp DPC. MiXCR, run by TCRdb on the RACE reads, gives a single entry per CDR3 protein. The sample carries 350,000 to 400,000 distinct CDR3 sequences, roughly 6% recorded once. The sample here was whole blood, taken in connection with sensitization to the hapten diphenylcyclopropenone (DPC). The receptor comes from a woman in her late teens or twenties with alopecia areata. Some clones in this sample may be carry-over from other donors' samples.

Here the CDR3 reads CASSFQGPEAFF. The CDR3 bases are TGTGCCAGCAGTTTTCAGGGACCTGAAGCTTTCTTT. J is TRBJ1-1 and V is TRBV12-3 or TRBV12-4, with D possibly matching TRBD1 (5 bases). CDR3 length equals 12 residues. Trimming removed 3 bases from V and 6 bases from J, with 8 bases in between.